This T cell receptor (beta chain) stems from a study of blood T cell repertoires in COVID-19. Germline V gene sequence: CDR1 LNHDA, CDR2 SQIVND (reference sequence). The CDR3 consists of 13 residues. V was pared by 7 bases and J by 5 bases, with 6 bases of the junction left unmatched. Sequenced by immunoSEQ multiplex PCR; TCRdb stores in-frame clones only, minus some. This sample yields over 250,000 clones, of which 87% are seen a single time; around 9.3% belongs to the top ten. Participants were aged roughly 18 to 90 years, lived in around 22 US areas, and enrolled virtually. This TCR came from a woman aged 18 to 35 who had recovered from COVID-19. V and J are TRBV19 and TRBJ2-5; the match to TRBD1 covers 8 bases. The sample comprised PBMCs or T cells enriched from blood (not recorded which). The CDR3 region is CASTETGAETQYF. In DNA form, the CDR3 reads TGTGCCAGTACCGAGACAGGGGCCGAGACCCAGTACTTC.